The 4 T cell receptor beta chains below were found in one sample sequenced in a study of beta chain features in type 1 diabetes. Study findings and constraints: Among patients with Type 1 diabetes, TCRB CDR3s were moderately but significantly shorter in every one of the four CD4+ subsets.

These receptors have no identified antigens. The sequenced template was cDNA made from the entire isolated RNA. Profiling relied on immunoSEQ multiplex PCR, and the TCRdb table lists in-frame clones only, not all of them. The sample yields some 330,000 clones, roughly 12% seen once. What was sequenced was naive CD4+ T cells from blood. The receptors here all came from a woman aged 18-29 years with type 1 diabetes.

This clone appeared a few times. The chain recombines TRBV19 with TRBJ2-1; D is ambiguous. The V end was cut by 5 bases, the J end by 9 bases, with 11 bases between. There are 12 residues in the CDR3. Germline CDR1 and CDR2: LNHDA and SQIVND (reference sequence). The CDR3 bases are TGTGCCAGTAGTCCCCCTCCGGGTGAGCAGTTCTTC. It is translated as CASSPPPGEQFF.

CDR3 loop: CASSLWGGGANVLTF. Here the CDR3 DNA reads TGTGCCAGCAGCTTATGGGGGGGCGGGGCCAACGTCCTGACTTTC. V is TRBV7-2 and J is TRBJ2-6; tentatively, D is TRBD2 (7 bases). The ends were cut back, 2 bases at V and 4 bases at J, with 9 bases in the middle. Germline CDR1 and CDR2: SGHTA and FQGNSA. This CDR3 is built from 15 residues.

This chain links TRBV10-3 with TRBJ1-5; D is undetermined. The CDR3 is 12 amino acids. V shed 4 bases and J shed 9 bases, with 10 bases lying between them. Per germline, CDR1 ENHRY and CDR2 SYGVKD. CDR3 coding DNA: TGTGCCATCAGTGCCCCTTTTCGGCCCCAGCATTTT. Its protein is CAISAPFRPQHF.

This chain connects TRBV2 to TRBJ1-2; D might be TRBD1 (6 bases). In germline, CDR1 is SNHLY, CDR2 FYNNEI. V was pared by 4 bases and J by 4 bases, with 7 bases between. The CDR3 length is 12 residues. DNA of the CDR3: TGTGCCAGCAGTGTGGACAGCTATGGCTACACCTTC. It encodes CASSVDSYGYTF.